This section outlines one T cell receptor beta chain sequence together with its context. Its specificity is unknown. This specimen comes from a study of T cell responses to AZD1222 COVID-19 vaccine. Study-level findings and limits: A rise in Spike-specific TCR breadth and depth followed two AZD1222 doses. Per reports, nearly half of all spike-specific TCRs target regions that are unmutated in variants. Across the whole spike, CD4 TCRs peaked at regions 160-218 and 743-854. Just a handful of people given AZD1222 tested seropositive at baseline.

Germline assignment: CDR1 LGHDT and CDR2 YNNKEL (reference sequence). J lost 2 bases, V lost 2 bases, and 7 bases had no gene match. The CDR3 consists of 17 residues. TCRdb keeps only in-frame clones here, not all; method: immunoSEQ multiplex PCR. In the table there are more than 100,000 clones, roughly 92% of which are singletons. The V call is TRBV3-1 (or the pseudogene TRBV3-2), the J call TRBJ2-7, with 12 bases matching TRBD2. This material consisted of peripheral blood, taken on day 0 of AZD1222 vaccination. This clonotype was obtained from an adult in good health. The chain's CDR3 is CASSQRLGLAGTYEQYF. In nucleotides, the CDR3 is TGTGCCAGCAGCCAAAGGCTAGGACTAGCGGGAACCTACGAGCAGTACTTC.